This TCR beta chain was found in a study of T cell clonality in common variable immunodeficiency. General observations from the study: CVID subjects had higher TCRbeta clonality than healthy controls, most marked in about a third. In common variable immunodeficiency, TCR beta chains reportedly carried fewer deletions and N-nucleotide insertions. Shared TCRbeta clones were fewer between CVID subjects than controls.

Germline trimming cut 0 bases from V and 0 bases from J; bases unmatched to any gene: 6. CDR3 size: 18 residues. Germline CDR1 reads SGHTA; CDR2 reads FQGNSA. Comment on this clone: Its antigen is not known. The read terminates 3 residues before the CDR3 end, so the remaining end is supplied by the germline J gene.

Control and CVID samples contributed equal amounts of genomic DNA. TCRdb's copy holds only in-frame clones and misses some; the assay was immunoSEQ multiplex PCR. The sample yields tens of thousands of clones, without any singletons. The rearrangement joins TRBV7-2 to TRBJ1-4, with 8 nucleotides matching TRBD1. The sample was peripheral blood mononuclear cells. The origin of this receptor is a person aged 18-70 years in good health. CDR3 DNA (partial): TGTGCCAGCAGCTTAGCTGCGACAGGGGACACAACTAATGAAAAA. It yields the protein CASSLAATGDTTNEK. The CDR3 reads in full as CASSLAATGDTTNEKLFF.